The present T cell receptor (beta chain) was sequenced within a study of shared clonotypes between healthy human individuals. At the level of the study: Three CD4 naive, three CD4 memory, two CD8 naive and one CD8 memory plate were used per donor.

Investigators spread the genomic DNA of each subset evenly over several immunoSEQ plates. DNA at 200 ng, about 30,000 T cell genomes, went into sorted-subset replicate PCRs. Sequencing was performed with immunoSEQ multiplex PCR; in TCRdb, only in-frame clones are kept and a portion is missing. The data contain around 2.1 million clones, more than 85% of them singletons. Regarding the study as a whole: It was anticipated that sequencing depth would influence how many clonotypes donors shared.

As to this clone: Antigen: not known.

The CDR3 has 19 amino acids. Germline V CDR1 and CDR2: MNHEY, SMNVEV (reference sequence). V lost 3 bases, J lost 0 bases, and 9 bases stayed unmatched. The naive CD8 population came from CD45RO-negative cells selected for CCR7, without terminally differentiated effector memory CD45RA+ cells. Sequenced material: naive CD8+ T cells from PBMCs. This clonotype was sampled from a man between 18 and 29 years old in good health. Some clones in this sample may be carry-over from other donors' samples. The chain joins TRBV27 to TRBJ1-5; TRBD1 agrees at 12 bases. The CDR3, as DNA: TGTGCCAGCAGTTTTCTAGGGACAGGGGGCCCGAGTAGCAATCAGCCCCAGCATTTT. Translating gives CASSFLGTGGPSSNQPQHF.